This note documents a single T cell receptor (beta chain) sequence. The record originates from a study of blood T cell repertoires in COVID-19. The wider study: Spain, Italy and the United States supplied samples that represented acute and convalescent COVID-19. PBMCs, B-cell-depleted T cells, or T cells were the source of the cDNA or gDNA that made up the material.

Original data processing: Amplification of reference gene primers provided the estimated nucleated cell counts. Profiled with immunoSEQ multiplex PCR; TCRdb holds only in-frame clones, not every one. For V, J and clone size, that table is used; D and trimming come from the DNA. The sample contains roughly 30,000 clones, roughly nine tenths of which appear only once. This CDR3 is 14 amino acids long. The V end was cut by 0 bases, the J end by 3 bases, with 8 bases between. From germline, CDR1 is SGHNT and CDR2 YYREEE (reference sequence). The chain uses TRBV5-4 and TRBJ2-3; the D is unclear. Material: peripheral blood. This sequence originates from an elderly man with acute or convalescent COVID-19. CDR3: CASSLGTRTDTQYF. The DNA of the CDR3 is TGTGCCAGCAGCTTGGGAACCCGGACAGATACGCAGTATTTT. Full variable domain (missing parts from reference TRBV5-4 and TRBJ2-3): ETGVTQSPTHLIKTRGQQVTLRCSSQSGHNTVSWYQQALGQGPQFIFQYYREEENGRGNFPPRFSGLQFPNYSSELNVNALELDDSALYLCASSLGTRTDTQYFGPGTRLTVL.